A selection of T cell receptor beta chains follows, all from one sample in a study of T-cell reconstitution after alpha-beta-depleted transplantation in children. One entry per CDR3 protein, called by TCRdb with MiXCR from the PCR reads. The table includes about 470,000 distinct CDR3 sequences, 43% detected once. The sample was PBMCs, taken before TCRalphabeta/CD19-depleted stem cell transplant. These receptors all come from a girl aged 2-10 years with aplastic anemia, due to receive a stem cell transplant. The CDR3 runs from the conserved cysteine through the conserved F or W. Fields, in order: clone size, D gene, J gene, V gene, CDR3 protein, CDR3 DNA. D genes are given only for firm matches. Clone size appears in some rows only: once, few, many, or a class for an expanded clone.

clone size: many
D gene: NA
J gene: TRBJ1-2
V gene: TRBV6-5
CDR3 protein: CASSPEPGQFLGYTF
CDR3 DNA: TGTGCCAGCAGCCCAGAACCTGGACAGTTCTTAGGCTACACCTTC

clone size: many
D gene: NA
J gene: TRBJ2-3
V gene: TRBV12-3/TRBV12-4
CDR3 protein: CASSASGTTKSDTQYF
CDR3 DNA: TGTGCCAGCTCTGCCTCCGGGACAACAAAGTCAGATACGCAGTATTTT

clone size: many
D gene: TRBD2
J gene: TRBJ2-7
V gene: TRBV5-1
CDR3 protein: CASSPGLAGGSYEQYF
CDR3 DNA: TGCGCCAGCAGCCCGGGACTAGCGGGAGGCTCCTACGAGCAGTACTTC

clone size: many
D gene: NA
J gene: TRBJ2-5
V gene: TRBV20-1
CDR3 protein: CSARLRQGGETQYF
CDR3 DNA: TGCAGTGCTAGACTTCGACAGGGAGGGGAGACCCAGTACTTC

clone size: many
D gene: NA
J gene: TRBJ1-1
V gene: TRBV5-1
CDR3 protein: CASSLAARVAEAFF
CDR3 DNA: TGCGCCAGCAGCTTGGCTGCCAGGGTCGCTGAAGCTTTCTTT

clone size: many
D gene: TRBD1
J gene: TRBJ1-2
V gene: TRBV11-1
CDR3 protein: CASSAWLSGTGANYGYTF
CDR3 DNA: TGTGCCAGCAGCGCATGGCTATCCGGGACAGGGGCTAACTATGGCTACACCTTC

clone size: once
D gene: NA
J gene: TRBJ2-5
V gene: TRBV7-6
CDR3 protein: CASSLRFRALETQYF
CDR3 DNA: TGTGCCAGCAGCTTACGGTTCAGGGCACTAGAGACCCAGTACTTC

clone size: NA
D gene: NA
J gene: TRBJ2-2
V gene: TRBV11-2
CDR3 protein: CASIRTGKGNTGELFF
CDR3 DNA: TGTGCCAGCATCCGTACAGGGAAGGGGAACACCGGGGAGCTGTTTTTT

clone size: once
D gene: NA
J gene: TRBJ1-6
V gene: TRBV20-1
CDR3 protein: CSPTGLNNSPLHF
CDR3 DNA: TGCAGTCCTACGGGACTCAATAATTCACCCCTCCACTTT

clone size: few
D gene: NA
J gene: TRBJ2-3
V gene: TRBV12-3/TRBV12-4
CDR3 protein: CASSFLAGPSTDTQYF
CDR3 DNA: TGTGCCAGCAGTTTCCTAGCCGGACCTTCGACAGATACGCAGTATTTT

clone size: NA
D gene: TRBD2
J gene: TRBJ2-3
V gene: TRBV6-1
CDR3 protein: CASRKGLAGRPSTDTQYF
CDR3 DNA: TGTGCCAGCAGGAAGGGACTAGCGGGTCGTCCTAGCACAGATACGCAGTATTTT

clone size: NA
D gene: TRBD2
J gene: TRBJ2-4
V gene: TRBV10-2
CDR3 protein: CASTSSGRAKNIQYF
CDR3 DNA: TGCGCCAGCACATCTAGCGGGAGGGCCAAAAACATTCAGTACTTC

clone size: few
D gene: NA
J gene: TRBJ1-1
V gene: TRBV10-3
CDR3 protein: CAISVGGDPLNTEAFF
CDR3 DNA: TGTGCCATTTCGGTGGGGGGGGACCCTTTGAACACTGAAGCTTTCTTT

clone size: many
D gene: NA
J gene: TRBJ2-1
V gene: TRBV28
CDR3 protein: CASSSGLPYNEQFF
CDR3 DNA: TGTGCCAGCAGTTCTGGACTACCCTACAATGAGCAGTTCTTC

clone size: many
D gene: TRBD2
J gene: TRBJ2-2
V gene: TRBV20-1
CDR3 protein: CSAKRAGGNTGELFF
CDR3 DNA: TGCAGTGCCAAGAGAGCGGGAGGGAATACCGGGGAGCTGTTTTTT

clone size: few
D gene: TRBD2
J gene: TRBJ2-1
V gene: TRBV3-1
CDR3 protein: CASSQVLAGIYNEQFF
CDR3 DNA: TGTGCCAGCAGCCAAGTACTAGCGGGAATCTACAATGAGCAGTTCTTC

clone size: many
D gene: NA
J gene: TRBJ2-1
V gene: TRBV5-5
CDR3 protein: CASMGGIKEQFF
CDR3 DNA: TGTGCCAGCATGGGAGGAATAAAGGAGCAGTTCTTC

clone size: NA
D gene: TRBD2
J gene: TRBJ2-5
V gene: TRBV7-8
CDR3 protein: CASTSQRAGVQETQYF
CDR3 DNA: TGTGCCAGCACCTCTCAGAGGGCGGGGGTCCAAGAGACCCAGTACTTC

clone size: NA
D gene: TRBD1
J gene: TRBJ1-5
V gene: TRBV20-1
CDR3 protein: CSARRDRFNQPQHF
CDR3 DNA: TGCAGTGCTAGACGGGACAGGTTTAATCAGCCCCAGCATTTT

clone size: few
D gene: NA
J gene: TRBJ2-3
V gene: TRBV11-1
CDR3 protein: CASSPEDGGPWATDTQYF
CDR3 DNA: TGTGCCAGCAGCCCTGAGGATGGCGGACCCTGGGCGACAGATACGCAGTATTTT

clone size: NA
D gene: TRBD1
J gene: TRBJ2-3
V gene: TRBV4-1
CDR3 protein: CASSPDRGWNTQYF
CDR3 DNA: TGCGCCAGCAGCCCCGACAGGGGATGGAATACGCAGTATTTT

clone size: NA
D gene: TRBD2
J gene: TRBJ2-5
V gene: TRBV5-1
CDR3 protein: CASLPLAGGLETQYF
CDR3 DNA: TGCGCCAGCCTCCCCCTCGCGGGAGGGCTGGAGACCCAGTACTTC

clone size: NA
D gene: NA
J gene: TRBJ2-3
V gene: TRBV29-1
CDR3 protein: CSVERGGWRDTDTQYF
CDR3 DNA: TGCAGCGTTGAAAGAGGGGGATGGCGGGACACAGATACGCAGTATTTT

clone size: few
D gene: NA
J gene: TRBJ1-2
V gene: TRBV6-1
CDR3 protein: CARGDVSYGYTF
CDR3 DNA: TGTGCCAGAGGGGACGTTTCCTATGGCTACACCTTC

clone size: NA
D gene: TRBD1
J gene: TRBJ2-3
V gene: TRBV10-2
CDR3 protein: CASAGGPDTQYF
CDR3 DNA: TGCGCCAGCGCAGGGGGCCCAGATACGCAGTATTTT

clone size: few
D gene: NA
J gene: TRBJ2-3
V gene: TRBV5-1
CDR3 protein: CASRRVQGSVTDTQYF
CDR3 DNA: TGCGCCAGCAGGCGAGTTCAGGGAAGTGTGACAGATACGCAGTATTTT

clone size: NA
D gene: TRBD1
J gene: TRBJ2-1
V gene: TRBV5-1
CDR3 protein: CACSSERGTVNFKNEQFF
CDR3 DNA: TGCGCCTGCAGCTCCGAACGTGGGACAGTCAATTTTAAAAATGAGCAGTTCTTC

clone size: few
D gene: TRBD2
J gene: TRBJ2-1
V gene: TRBV6-1
CDR3 protein: CASSERGGGSLYNEQFF
CDR3 DNA: TGTGCCAGCAGTGAGAGGGGCGGCGGGAGTTTGTACAATGAGCAGTTCTTC

clone size: few
D gene: TRBD1
J gene: TRBJ2-1
V gene: TRBV28
CDR3 protein: CASSARGWTGRWFF
CDR3 DNA: TGTGCCAGCAGTGCCCGGGGGTGGACAGGGCGGTGGTTCTTC

clone size: many
D gene: NA
J gene: TRBJ2-4
V gene: TRBV4-3
CDR3 protein: CASSQDLKRTLAKNIQYF
CDR3 DNA: TGCGCCAGCAGCCAAGATCTTAAGAGGACCCTCGCCAAAAACATTCAGTACTTC

clone size: many
D gene: NA
J gene: TRBJ2-3
V gene: TRBV7-2
CDR3 protein: CASSLQGKSDTQYF
CDR3 DNA: TGTGCCAGCAGCTTACAGGGCAAGTCAGATACGCAGTATTTT

clone size: NA
D gene: NA
J gene: TRBJ2-2
V gene: TRBV28
CDR3 protein: CASSALGTPKLFF
CDR3 DNA: TGTGCCAGCAGTGCCCTCGGGACGCCTAAGCTGTTTTTT

clone size: NA
D gene: NA
J gene: TRBJ1-3
V gene: TRBV12-3/TRBV12-4
CDR3 protein: CASSLVGGSGGTIYF
CDR3 DNA: TGTGCCAGCAGTTTAGTGGGGGGATCCGGGGGCACCATATATTTT

clone size: once
D gene: TRBD1
J gene: TRBJ2-3
V gene: TRBV29-1
CDR3 protein: CSVENRGDRAYTDTQYF
CDR3 DNA: TGCAGCGTTGAAAATCGGGGGGACAGGGCTTACACAGATACGCAGTATTTT

clone size: many
D gene: TRBD1
J gene: TRBJ1-1
V gene: TRBV5-1
CDR3 protein: CASSPGQGTNTEAFF
CDR3 DNA: TGCGCCAGCAGCCCAGGACAGGGAACGAACACTGAAGCTTTCTTT

clone size: many
D gene: TRBD1
J gene: TRBJ1-1
V gene: TRBV20-1
CDR3 protein: CSARASGQGTEAFF
CDR3 DNA: TGCAGTGCTAGAGCCTCAGGACAGGGCACTGAAGCTTTCTTT

clone size: few
D gene: NA
J gene: TRBJ2-7
V gene: TRBV6-6
CDR3 protein: CATSGRYEQYF
CDR3 DNA: TGTGCCACCTCAGGGCGCTACGAGCAGTACTTC

clone size: NA
D gene: NA
J gene: TRBJ2-2
V gene: TRBV6-5
CDR3 protein: CASSYPGALGELFF
CDR3 DNA: TGTGCCAGCAGTTACCCGGGGGCCCTCGGGGAGCTGTTTTTT

clone size: many
D gene: NA
J gene: TRBJ2-7
V gene: TRBV4-3
CDR3 protein: CASSQDGGREQYF
CDR3 DNA: TGCGCCAGCAGCCAAGACGGGGGGCGAGAGCAGTACTTC

clone size: few
D gene: NA
J gene: TRBJ2-3
V gene: TRBV20-1
CDR3 protein: CSASGGNTDTQYF
CDR3 DNA: TGCAGTGCTAGCGGGGGAAACACAGATACGCAGTATTTT

clone size: NA
D gene: TRBD1
J gene: TRBJ2-7
V gene: TRBV7-2
CDR3 protein: CASSSSGTGMNEQYF
CDR3 DNA: TGTGCCAGCAGCTCCAGCGGGACAGGGATGAACGAGCAGTACTTC

clone size: many
D gene: TRBD2
J gene: TRBJ2-3
V gene: TRBV5-1
CDR3 protein: CASSQGTRNMDTQYF
CDR3 DNA: TGCGCCAGCAGTCAAGGGACTAGGAATATGGATACGCAGTATTTT

clone size: NA
D gene: NA
J gene: TRBJ1-2
V gene: TRBV5-5
CDR3 protein: CASSLQGRRCYTF
CDR3 DNA: TGTGCCAGCAGCCTACAGGGAAGGAGATGCTACACCTTC

clone size: many
D gene: TRBD2
J gene: TRBJ2-5
V gene: TRBV20-1
CDR3 protein: CSAPGLAGGGETQYF
CDR3 DNA: TGCAGTGCCCCGGGACTAGCGGGAGGGGGAGAGACCCAGTACTTC

clone size: few
D gene: TRBD2
J gene: TRBJ2-1
V gene: TRBV7-6
CDR3 protein: CASSLALSGSSYNEQFF
CDR3 DNA: TGTGCCAGCAGCTTAGCTCTCAGCGGGAGCTCCTACAATGAGCAGTTCTTC

clone size: NA
D gene: NA
J gene: TRBJ2-1
V gene: TRBV25-1
CDR3 protein: CASSESGPISEQFF
CDR3 DNA: TGTGCCAGCAGTGAATCCGGGCCTATCAGCGAGCAGTTCTTC

clone size: NA
D gene: NA
J gene: TRBJ2-7
V gene: TRBV7-2
CDR3 protein: CASSPGLLSYEQYF
CDR3 DNA: TGTGCCAGCAGCCCCGGACTACTTTCCTACGAGCAGTACTTC

clone size: many
D gene: NA
J gene: TRBJ2-7
V gene: TRBV12-3/TRBV12-4
CDR3 protein: CASSPGGTPTYEQYF
CDR3 DNA: TGTGCCAGCAGCCCGGGCGGGACCCCAACCTACGAGCAGTACTTC

clone size: few
D gene: NA
J gene: TRBJ2-5
V gene: TRBV20-1
CDR3 protein: CSARVGWETQYF
CDR3 DNA: TGCAGTGCTAGAGTAGGATGGGAGACCCAGTACTTC

clone size: few
D gene: NA
J gene: TRBJ1-5
V gene: TRBV7-2
CDR3 protein: CASSASPYSNQPQHF
CDR3 DNA: TGTGCCAGCAGCGCGAGTCCGTATAGCAATCAGCCCCAGCATTTT

clone size: NA
D gene: NA
J gene: TRBJ2-3
V gene: TRBV5-1
CDR3 protein: CASSLVVLRAQDTQYF
CDR3 DNA: TGCGCCAGCAGCTTGGTGGTTTTGCGAGCACAAGATACGCAGTATTTT

clone size: many
D gene: TRBD2
J gene: TRBJ2-7
V gene: TRBV12-3/TRBV12-4
CDR3 protein: CASSLGLAGGHYEQYF
CDR3 DNA: TGTGCCAGCAGTTTAGGACTAGCGGGAGGGCACTACGAGCAGTACTTC

clone size: few
D gene: TRBD1
J gene: TRBJ1-2
V gene: TRBV20-1
CDR3 protein: CSATQGARGYTF
CDR3 DNA: TGCAGTGCTACCCAGGGGGCTCGGGGCTACACCTTC

clone size: NA
D gene: NA
J gene: TRBJ2-1
V gene: TRBV20-1
CDR3 protein: CSATGGLGGNEQFF
CDR3 DNA: TGCAGTGCTACTGGGGGCTTGGGTGGCAATGAGCAGTTCTTC

clone size: many
D gene: NA
J gene: TRBJ1-1
V gene: TRBV5-1
CDR3 protein: CASSSNTEAFF
CDR3 DNA: TGTGCCAGCAGCTCCAACACTGAAGCTTTCTTT

clone size: many
D gene: NA
J gene: TRBJ2-3
V gene: TRBV12-3/TRBV12-4
CDR3 protein: CASSIRSGTDTQYF
CDR3 DNA: TGTGCCAGCAGCATCCGTTCCGGAACAGATACGCAGTATTTT

clone size: many
D gene: NA
J gene: TRBJ2-7
V gene: TRBV5-1
CDR3 protein: CASSRAGGSREQYF
CDR3 DNA: TGCGCCAGCAGTCGGGCTGGCGGGTCCCGGGAGCAGTACTTC

clone size: many
D gene: TRBD1
J gene: TRBJ2-7
V gene: TRBV4-2
CDR3 protein: CASSQVRTRGRREQYF
CDR3 DNA: TGTGCCAGCAGCCAAGTCCGAACAAGGGGGCGACGCGAGCAGTACTTC

clone size: NA
D gene: NA
J gene: TRBJ1-6
V gene: TRBV30
CDR3 protein: CAWSPGANSPLHF
CDR3 DNA: TGTGCCTGGAGTCCGGGAGCCAATTCACCCCTCCACTTT